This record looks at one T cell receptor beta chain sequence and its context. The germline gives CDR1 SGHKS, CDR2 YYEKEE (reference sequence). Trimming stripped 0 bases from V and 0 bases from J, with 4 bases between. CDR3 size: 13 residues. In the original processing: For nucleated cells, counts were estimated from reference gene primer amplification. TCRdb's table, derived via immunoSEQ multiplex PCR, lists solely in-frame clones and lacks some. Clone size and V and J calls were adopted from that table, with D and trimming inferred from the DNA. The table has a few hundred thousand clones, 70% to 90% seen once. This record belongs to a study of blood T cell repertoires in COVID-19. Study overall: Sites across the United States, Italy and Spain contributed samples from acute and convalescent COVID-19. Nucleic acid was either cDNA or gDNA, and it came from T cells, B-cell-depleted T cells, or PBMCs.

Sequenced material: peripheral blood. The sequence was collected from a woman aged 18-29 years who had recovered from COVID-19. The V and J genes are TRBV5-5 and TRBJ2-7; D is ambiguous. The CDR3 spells CASSLEASYEQYF. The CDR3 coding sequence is TGTGCCAGCAGCTTGGAAGCCTCCTACGAGCAGTACTTC.